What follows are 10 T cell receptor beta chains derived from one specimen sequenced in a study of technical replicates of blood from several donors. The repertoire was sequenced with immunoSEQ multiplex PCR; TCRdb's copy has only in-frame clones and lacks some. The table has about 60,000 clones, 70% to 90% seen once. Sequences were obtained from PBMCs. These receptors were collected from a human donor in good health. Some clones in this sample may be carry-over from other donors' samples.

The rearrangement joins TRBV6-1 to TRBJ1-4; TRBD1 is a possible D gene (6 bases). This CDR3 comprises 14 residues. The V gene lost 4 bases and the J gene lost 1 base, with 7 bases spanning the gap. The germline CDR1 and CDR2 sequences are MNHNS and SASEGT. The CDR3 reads CASSARGTNEKLFF. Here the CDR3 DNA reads TGTGCCAGCAGTGCCAGGGGAACTAATGAAAAACTGTTTTTT.

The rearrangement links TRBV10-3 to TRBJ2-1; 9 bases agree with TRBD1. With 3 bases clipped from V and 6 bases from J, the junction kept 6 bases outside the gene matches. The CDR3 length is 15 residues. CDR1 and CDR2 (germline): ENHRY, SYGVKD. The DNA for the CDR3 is TGTGCCATCAGTGATGGGGACAGGGTGGGCAATGAGCAGTTCTTC. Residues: CAISDGDRVGNEQFF.

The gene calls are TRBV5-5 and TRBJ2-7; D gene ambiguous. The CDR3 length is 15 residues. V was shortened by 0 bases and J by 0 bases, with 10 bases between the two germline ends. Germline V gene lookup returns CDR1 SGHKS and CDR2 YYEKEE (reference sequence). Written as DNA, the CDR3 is TGTGCCAGCAGCTTGGAGTGGCCCCCCTCCTACGAGCAGTACTTC. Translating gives CASSLEWPPSYEQYF.

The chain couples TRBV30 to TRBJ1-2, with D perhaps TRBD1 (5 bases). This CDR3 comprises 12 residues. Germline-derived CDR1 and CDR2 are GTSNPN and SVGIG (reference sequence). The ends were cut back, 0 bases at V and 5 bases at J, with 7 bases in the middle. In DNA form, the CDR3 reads TGTGCCTGGAGTGTAGGGGTATATGGCTACACCTTC. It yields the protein CAWSVGVYGYTF.

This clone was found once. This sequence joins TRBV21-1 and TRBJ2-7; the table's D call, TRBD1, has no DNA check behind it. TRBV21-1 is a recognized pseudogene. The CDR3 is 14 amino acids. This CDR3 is CASSPRQGGYEQYF. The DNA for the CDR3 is TGTGCCAGCAGCCCTCGACAGGGTGGTTACGAGCAGTACTTC.

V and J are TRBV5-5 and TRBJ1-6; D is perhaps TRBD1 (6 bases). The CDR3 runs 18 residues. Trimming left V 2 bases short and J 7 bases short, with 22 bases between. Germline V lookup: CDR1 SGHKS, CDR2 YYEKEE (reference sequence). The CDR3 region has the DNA TGTGCCAGCAGCTTTTCCCTCAAAACAGGGACCAAAAATTCACCCCTCCACTTT. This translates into CASSFSLKTGTKNSPLHF.

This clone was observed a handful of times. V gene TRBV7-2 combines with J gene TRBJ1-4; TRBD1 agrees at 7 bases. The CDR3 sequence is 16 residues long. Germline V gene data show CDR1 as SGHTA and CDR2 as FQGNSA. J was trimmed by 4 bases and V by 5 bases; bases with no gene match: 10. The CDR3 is CASSRRSQGYNEKLFF. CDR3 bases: TGTGCCAGCAGCCGTCGATCACAGGGGTATAATGAAAAACTGTTTTTT.

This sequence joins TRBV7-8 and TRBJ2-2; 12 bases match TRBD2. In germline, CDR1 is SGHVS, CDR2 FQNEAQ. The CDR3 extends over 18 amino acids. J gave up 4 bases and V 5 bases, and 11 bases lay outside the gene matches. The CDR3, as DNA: TGTGCCAGCAGCCTTTGGGTCGCTAGCGGGGGGGGCACCGGGGAGCTGTTTTTT. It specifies CASSLWVASGGGTGELFF.

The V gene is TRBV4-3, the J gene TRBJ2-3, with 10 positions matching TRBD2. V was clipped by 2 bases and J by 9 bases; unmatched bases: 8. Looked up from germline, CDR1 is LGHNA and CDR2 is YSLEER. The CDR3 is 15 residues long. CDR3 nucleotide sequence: TGCGCCAGCAGCCAAAAAACTAGCGGGGCAGGCACGCAGTATTTT. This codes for CASSQKTSGAGTQYF.

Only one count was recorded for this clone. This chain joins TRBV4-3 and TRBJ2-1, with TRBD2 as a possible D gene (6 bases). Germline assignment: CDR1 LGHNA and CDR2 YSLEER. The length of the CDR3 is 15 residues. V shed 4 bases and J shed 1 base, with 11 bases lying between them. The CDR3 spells CASSPTGVSYNEQFF. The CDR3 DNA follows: TGCGCCAGCAGCCCAACGGGGGTTTCCTACAATGAGCAGTTCTTC.